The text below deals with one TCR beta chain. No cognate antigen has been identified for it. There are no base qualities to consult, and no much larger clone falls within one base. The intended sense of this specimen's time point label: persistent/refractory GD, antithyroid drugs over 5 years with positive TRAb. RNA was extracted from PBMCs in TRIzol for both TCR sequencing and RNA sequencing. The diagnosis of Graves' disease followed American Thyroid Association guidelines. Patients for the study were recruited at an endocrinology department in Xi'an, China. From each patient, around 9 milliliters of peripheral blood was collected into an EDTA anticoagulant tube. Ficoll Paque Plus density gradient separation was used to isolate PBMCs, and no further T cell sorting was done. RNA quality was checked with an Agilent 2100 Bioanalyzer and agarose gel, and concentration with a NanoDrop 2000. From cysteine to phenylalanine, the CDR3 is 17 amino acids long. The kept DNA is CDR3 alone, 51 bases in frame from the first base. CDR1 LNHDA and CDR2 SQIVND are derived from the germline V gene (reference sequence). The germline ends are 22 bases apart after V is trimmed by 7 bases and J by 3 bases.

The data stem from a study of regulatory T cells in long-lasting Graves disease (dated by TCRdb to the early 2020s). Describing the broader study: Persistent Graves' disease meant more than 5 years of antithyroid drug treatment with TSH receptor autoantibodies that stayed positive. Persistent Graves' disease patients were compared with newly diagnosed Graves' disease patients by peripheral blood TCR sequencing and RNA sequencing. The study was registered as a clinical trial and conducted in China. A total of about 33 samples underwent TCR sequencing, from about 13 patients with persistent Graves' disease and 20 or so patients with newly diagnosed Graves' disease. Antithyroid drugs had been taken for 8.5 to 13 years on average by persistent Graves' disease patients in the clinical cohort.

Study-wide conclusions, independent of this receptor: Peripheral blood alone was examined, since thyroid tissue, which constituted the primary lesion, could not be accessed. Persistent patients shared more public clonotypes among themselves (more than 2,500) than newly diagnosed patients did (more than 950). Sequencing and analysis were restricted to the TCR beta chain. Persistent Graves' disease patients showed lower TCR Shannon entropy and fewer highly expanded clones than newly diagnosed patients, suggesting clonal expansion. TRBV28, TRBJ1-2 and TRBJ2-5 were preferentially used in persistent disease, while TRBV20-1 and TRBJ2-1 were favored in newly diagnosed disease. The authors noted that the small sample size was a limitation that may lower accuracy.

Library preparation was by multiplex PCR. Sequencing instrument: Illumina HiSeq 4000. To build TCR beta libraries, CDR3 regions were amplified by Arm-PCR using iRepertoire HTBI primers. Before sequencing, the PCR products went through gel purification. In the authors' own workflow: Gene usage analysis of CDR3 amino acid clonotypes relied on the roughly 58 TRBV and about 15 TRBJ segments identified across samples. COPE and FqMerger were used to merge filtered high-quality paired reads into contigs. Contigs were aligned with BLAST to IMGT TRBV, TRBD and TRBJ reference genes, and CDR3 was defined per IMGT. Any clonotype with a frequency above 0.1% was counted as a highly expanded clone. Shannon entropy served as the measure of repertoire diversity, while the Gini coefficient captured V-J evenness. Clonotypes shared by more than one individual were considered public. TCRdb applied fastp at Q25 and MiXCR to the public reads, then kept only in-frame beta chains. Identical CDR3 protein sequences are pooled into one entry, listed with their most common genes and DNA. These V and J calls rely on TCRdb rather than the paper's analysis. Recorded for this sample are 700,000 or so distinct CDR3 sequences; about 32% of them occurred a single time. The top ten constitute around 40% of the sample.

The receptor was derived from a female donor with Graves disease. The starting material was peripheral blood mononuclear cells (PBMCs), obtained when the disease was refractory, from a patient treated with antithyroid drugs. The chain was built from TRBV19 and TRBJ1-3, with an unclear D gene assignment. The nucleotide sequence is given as TGTGCCAGTACTAAGGAGGTGAGAGACGGATATGGAAACACCATATATTTT. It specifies CASTKEVRDGYGNTIYF.